This T cell receptor (beta chain) was obtained from a study of T-cell memory formation after mild COVID-19. Each CDR3 protein is one row after TCRdb ran MiXCR on the 5' RACE reads. The repertoire holds 250,000 to 400,000 distinct CDR3 sequences, with 13% to 15% as singletons. The germline gives CDR1 SGHRS, CDR2 YFSETQ. Trimming removed 2 bases from V and 6 bases from J, with 14 bases in between. The CDR3 has 14 residues. This sequence joins TRBV5-1 and TRBJ1-2, with D possibly TRBD1 on 6 matching bases. This sequence originates from a man aged 18 to 35 who had mild COVID-19 (a few samples of this study predate the infection). Cell type and time point are not known. The sample consisted of PBMCs or a T cell subset sorted from them (not recorded which). The chain's CDR3 is CASSLLPGGDGYTF. In DNA, the CDR3 is TGCGCCAGCAGCTTACTACCGGGGGGCGATGGCTACACCTTC.